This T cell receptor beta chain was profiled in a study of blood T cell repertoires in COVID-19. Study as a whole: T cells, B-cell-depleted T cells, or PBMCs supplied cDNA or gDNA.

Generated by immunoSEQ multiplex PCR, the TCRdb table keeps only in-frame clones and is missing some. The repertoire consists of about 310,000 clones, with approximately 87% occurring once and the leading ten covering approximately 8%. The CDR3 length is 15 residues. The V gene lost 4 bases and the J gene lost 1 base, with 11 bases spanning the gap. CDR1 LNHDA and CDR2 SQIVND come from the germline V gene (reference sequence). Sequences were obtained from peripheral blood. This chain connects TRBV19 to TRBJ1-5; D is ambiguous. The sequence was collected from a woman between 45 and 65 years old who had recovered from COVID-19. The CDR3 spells CASSREGMSNQPQHF. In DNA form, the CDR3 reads TGTGCCAGTAGTAGGGAGGGAATGAGCAATCAGCCCCAGCATTTT.